This is a list of T cell receptor beta chains from one sample in a study of blood T cell repertoires in COVID-19. This table comes from immunoSEQ multiplex PCR, and its TCRdb copy is limited to in-frame clones, with some not included. The sample comprises around 100,000 clones, roughly nine tenths of which are singletons, and over 2% rests with the top ten. Sequenced: peripheral blood. Source of these receptors: a man aged 50-60 years with active COVID-19. CDR3s include the opening cysteine and the closing phenylalanine or tryptophan. Each record gives: V gene, D gene, J gene, clone size, CDR3 protein, CDR3 DNA. A D gene is named only where the DNA matches it firmly. A row's size may be missing; if present it is once, few, many or a size class.

v_gene: TRBV6-6; d_gene: TRBD1; j_gene: TRBJ1-2; abundance: -; CDR3aa: CASRSGTGAYGYTF; CDR3nt: TGTGCCAGCAGATCCGGGACAGGGGCTTATGGCTACACCTTC
v_gene: TRBV15; d_gene: TRBD1; j_gene: TRBJ2-2; abundance: -; CDR3aa: CATSRTPGTGDTGELFF; CDR3nt: TGTGCCACCAGCAGAACCCCCGGGACAGGGGACACCGGGGAGCTGTTTTTT
v_gene: TRBV4-1; d_gene: TRBD1; j_gene: TRBJ2-3; abundance: -; CDR3aa: CASSQEAGGDDTQYF; CDR3nt: TGCGCCAGCAGCCAAGAGGCAGGGGGCGATGATACGCAGTATTTT
v_gene: TRBV3-1/TRBV3-2; d_gene: TRBD2; j_gene: TRBJ2-1; abundance: -; CDR3aa: CASSSSTSPHEQFF; CDR3nt: TGTGCCAGCAGCTCCTCGACTAGCCCCCATGAGCAGTTCTTC
v_gene: TRBV5-5; d_gene: TRBD2; j_gene: TRBJ2-1; abundance: -; CDR3aa: CASSFLAGVSDEQFF; CDR3nt: TGTGCCAGCAGCTTTCTAGCGGGAGTTAGCGATGAGCAGTTCTTC
v_gene: TRBV12-2; d_gene: -; j_gene: TRBJ1-1; abundance: -; CDR3aa: CASRLRYRGAPWNTEAFF; CDR3nt: TGTGCAAGTCGCTTAAGGTACCGGGGGGCCCCTTGGAACACTGAAGCTTTCTTT
v_gene: TRBV7-2; d_gene: TRBD2; j_gene: TRBJ2-2; abundance: -; CDR3aa: CASSLVRAGVETGELFF; CDR3nt: TGTGCCAGCAGCTTAGTGAGGGCGGGAGTGGAAACCGGGGAGCTGTTTTTT
v_gene: TRBV9; d_gene: TRBD2; j_gene: TRBJ2-3; abundance: -; CDR3aa: CASSVRTSMSDTQYF; CDR3nt: TGTGCCAGCAGCGTGCGGACTAGCATGTCAGATACGCAGTATTTT
v_gene: TRBV6-5; d_gene: TRBD1; j_gene: TRBJ1-2; abundance: -; CDR3aa: CASRITDRGVDGYTF; CDR3nt: TGTGCCAGCAGGATAACGGACAGGGGAGTGGATGGCTACACCTTC
v_gene: TRBV3-1/TRBV3-2; d_gene: TRBD2; j_gene: TRBJ2-1; abundance: -; CDR3aa: CASSQGLAGSNEQFF; CDR3nt: TGTGCCAGCAGCCAAGGACTAGCGGGTTCCAATGAGCAGTTCTTC
v_gene: TRBV9; d_gene: TRBD2; j_gene: TRBJ2-1; abundance: -; CDR3aa: CASSPGTGTSYNEQFF; CDR3nt: TGTGCCAGCAGCCCGGGAACCGGGACTAGCTACAATGAGCAGTTCTTC
v_gene: TRBV28; d_gene: TRBD2; j_gene: TRBJ2-1; abundance: -; CDR3aa: CASSSAAGGLGGGEQFF; CDR3nt: TGTGCCAGCAGTTCCGCAGCGGGAGGCCTCGGAGGCGGGGAGCAGTTCTTC
v_gene: TRBV4-1; d_gene: TRBD2; j_gene: TRBJ2-5; abundance: -; CDR3aa: CASSHPSGRSETQYF; CDR3nt: TGCGCCAGCAGCCACCCTAGCGGGAGGAGTGAGACCCAGTACTTC
v_gene: TRBV9; d_gene: TRBD2; j_gene: TRBJ2-1; abundance: few; CDR3aa: CASSGGRTSGSYNEQFF; CDR3nt: TGTGCCAGCAGCGGAGGCAGGACTAGCGGATCCTACAATGAGCAGTTCTTC
v_gene: TRBV7-8; d_gene: TRBD1; j_gene: TRBJ2-2; abundance: -; CDR3aa: CASSPLQGRNTGELFF; CDR3nt: TGTGCCAGCAGCCCTTTACAGGGGCGGAACACCGGGGAGCTGTTTTTT
v_gene: TRBV5-6; d_gene: -; j_gene: TRBJ2-3; abundance: -; CDR3aa: CANGDSTDTQYF; CDR3nt: TGTGCCAACGGAGACAGCACAGATACGCAGTATTTT
v_gene: TRBV24-1; d_gene: TRBD2; j_gene: TRBJ2-1; abundance: -; CDR3aa: CATSDPTPTSGSDNEQFF; CDR3nt: TGTGCCACCAGTGACCCGACCCCGACTAGCGGGAGCGACAATGAGCAGTTCTTC
v_gene: TRBV4-2; d_gene: -; j_gene: TRBJ2-1; abundance: -; CDR3aa: CASSQGRERYNEQFF; CDR3nt: TGTGCCAGCAGCCAGGGTCGGGAGAGATACAATGAGCAGTTCTTC